The present T cell receptor beta chain was sequenced within a study of blood T cell repertoires in COVID-19. Measured with immunoSEQ multiplex PCR; TCRdb has only the in-frame clones, and not every one. Found here are fewer than 250,000 clones, about 80% of them singletons; the top ten hold about 4.8%. The CDR3 sequence is 13 residues long. Germline V CDR1 and CDR2: SQVTM, ANQGSEA. Trimming cost V 3 bases and J 4 bases, with 12 bases left between them. This TCR was sampled from a woman aged 50 to 65 who had been exposed to COVID-19. What was sequenced was PBMCs or T cells enriched from blood (not recorded which). The rearrangement uses TRBV29-1 and TRBJ1-2, with TRBD1 as a possible D gene (5 bases). CDR3 DNA: TGCAGCGTTGAGCGGGACGGCCGCTATGGCTACACCTTC. The encoded protein is CSVERDGRYGYTF.